These 24 T cell receptor beta chains were all obtained from the same sample, sequenced in a study of cytomegalovirus exposure and HLA in healthy donors. Sequenced by immunoSEQ multiplex PCR; TCRdb stores in-frame clones only, minus some. The data hold roughly 250,000 clones, with 80% to 90% observed a single time. Sequencing used PBMCs. These receptors all come from a man in his late teens or twenties in good health and CMV-seronegative.

The chain joins TRBV6-5 to TRBJ1-6; D is undetermined. This CDR3 comprises 14 residues. CDR1 and CDR2 from the germline V gene are MNHEY and SVGAGI. Trimming removed 2 bases from V and 7 bases from J, with 9 bases in between. For the CDR3, the DNA is TGTGCCAGCAGTTACAGTCGCTACAATTCACCCCTCCACTTT. Translation gives CASSYSRYNSPLHF.

CDR3 amino acids: CASTLWTESYEQYF. The DNA of the CDR3 is TGCGCCAGCACGTTGTGGACAGAATCCTACGAGCAGTACTTC. The chain is built from TRBV5-1 and TRBJ2-7; D might be TRBD1 (6 bases). V dropped 6 bases and J dropped 1 base, with 14 bases sitting between them. The CDR3 extends over 14 amino acids. CDR1 is SGHRS, CDR2 YFSETQ, per germline.

V gene TRBV19 combines with J gene TRBJ2-7; 9 nucleotides align to TRBD2. This CDR3 comprises 15 residues. Germline V gene sequence: CDR1 LNHDA, CDR2 SQIVND (reference sequence). The junction had 4 bases not matched to a gene; V was cut back by 1 base and J by 3 bases. In nucleotides, the CDR3 is TGTGCCAGTAGTATAGCGGCTAGCGGGGACTACGAGCAGTACTTC. Translated, it gives CASSIAASGDYEQYF.

Only one count was recorded for this clone. The V gene is TRBV6-6, the J gene TRBJ1-2; 8 nucleotides match TRBD1. The CDR3 is made up of 15 amino acids. V shed 7 bases, J shed 5 bases, and the junction held 12 bases outside the gene matches. Germline CDR1 is MNHNY and CDR2 is SVGAGI (reference sequence). This chain's CDR3 is CASIPTRDRSYGYTF. The CDR3 DNA is TGTGCCAGCATCCCCACCCGGGACAGGTCGTATGGCTACACCTTC.

The chain recombines TRBV30 with TRBJ1-5, with a tentative D call TRBD1 (6 bases). V dropped 5 bases and J dropped 6 bases, with 8 bases sitting between them. Germline CDR1 GTSNPN, CDR2 SVGIG (reference sequence). The CDR3 has 11 amino acids. The CDR3 sequence: CAWGRGQPQHF. CDR3 nucleotides: TGTGCCTGGGGCAGGGGTCAGCCCCAGCATTTT. Drawing the rest from reference TRBV30 and TRBJ1-5, the complete variable domain is SQTIHQWPATLVQPVGSPLSLECTVEGTSNPNLYWYRQAAGRGLQLLFYSVGIGQISSEVPQNLSASRPQDRQFILSSKKLLLSDSGFYLCAWGRGQPQHFGDGTRLSIL.

The chain couples TRBV5-1 to TRBJ1-1; 9 bases line up with TRBD1. CDR3 length: 14 amino acids. Trimming took 4 bases from V and 6 from J; bases not matched to a gene: 7. Germline V gene lookup returns CDR1 SGHRS and CDR2 YFSETQ. CDR3 sequence reads: CASSEDRGSAEAFF. CDR3 in DNA: TGCGCCAGCAGCGAGGACAGGGGCTCGGCTGAAGCTTTCTTT.

This clone showed up just once. In DNA, the CDR3 is TGTGCCAGCAGCTTAGGACTAGCGGGGTCCCAAGAGACCCAGTACTTC. It encodes CASSLGLAGSQETQYF. The rearrangement links TRBV7-2 to TRBJ2-5; 11 positions match TRBD2. The V segment lost 1 base and the J segment 1 base; nucleotides outside the gene matches: 2. The germline CDR1 and CDR2 sequences are SGHTA and FQGNSA. This CDR3 comprises 16 residues.

The CDR3 nucleotides read TGTGCCACCTACGACAGGCATGGTGTTACGCAGTATTTT. It is translated as CATYDRHGVTQYF. This sequence joins TRBV28 and TRBJ2-3; maybe TRBD1 (6 bases). CDR1 and CDR2 from the germline V gene are MDHEN and SYDVKM. Trimming took 10 bases from V and 8 from J, leaving 19 bases between them. The CDR3 contains 13 residues.

The CDR3 DNA reads as TGTGCCAGCTCAACAAACCCCCCGGGACTAGCGGGGGGTACGTACAATGAGCAGTTCTTC. The encoded protein is CASSTNPPGLAGGTYNEQFF. This sequence joins TRBV18 and TRBJ2-1; 15 bases are shared with TRBD2. With V trimmed by 5 bases and J by 4 bases, 15 bases remained unmatched. CDR1 KGHSH and CDR2 LQKENI come from the germline V gene. The CDR3 length is 20 residues.

The chain couples TRBV9 to TRBJ2-1; 14 nucleotides agree with TRBD2. The germline V gene has CDR1 SGDLS and CDR2 YYNGEE. This CDR3 comprises 15 residues. Unmatched junction bases numbered 6, after V lost 4 bases and J lost 9 bases. CDR3 nucleotide sequence: TGTGCCAGCAGCCTGGGACTAGCGGGAGTCGGTGAGCAGTTCTTC. Amino acid sequence: CASSLGLAGVGEQFF.

CDR3 DNA sequence: TGCGCCAGCAGCTACCCCGGGACTAGCACAGATACGCAGTATTTT. As protein: CASSYPGTSTDTQYF. The chain recombines TRBV5-1 with TRBJ2-3; perhaps TRBD2 as D (6 bases). The CDR3 is made up of 15 amino acids. V lost 3 bases to trimming and J lost 0 bases, with 11 bases between them. Looked up from germline, CDR1 is SGHRS and CDR2 is YFSETQ.

This chain uses TRBV7-2 with TRBJ2-7; D is possibly TRBD2 (6 bases). CDR3 size: 16 residues. Trimming removed 1 base from V and 0 bases from J, with 13 bases in between. Germline CDR1 reads SGHTA; CDR2 reads FQGNSA. The CDR3 DNA follows: TGTGCCAGCAGCTTAGGGGGTGTGGGGGGCTCCTACGAGCAGTACTTC. Protein: CASSLGGVGGSYEQYF.

This chain links TRBV5-1 with TRBJ2-2, with D unresolved. Trimming took 4 bases from V and 5 from J, leaving 9 bases between them. Germline V gene sequence: CDR1 SGHRS, CDR2 YFSETQ. The CDR3 runs to 13 residues. The CDR3 bases are TGCGCCAGCAGCCTAACAGAGACCGGGGAGCTGTTTTTT. This translates into CASSLTETGELFF.

The chain has TRBV7-9 and TRBJ1-3; D might be TRBD1 (5 bases). There are 12 residues in the CDR3. The germline CDR1 and CDR2 sequences are SEHNR and FQNEAQ (reference sequence). Trimming removed 1 base from V and 8 bases from J, with 6 bases in between. CDR3 in DNA: TGTGCCAGCAGCTTAGAAGGGGACACCATATATTTT. It encodes CASSLEGDTIYF.

The V gene is TRBV29-1, the J gene TRBJ2-1; 11 bases are a match to TRBD2. J lost 6 bases, V lost 4 bases, and 8 bases had no gene match. CDR1 SQVTM and CDR2 ANQGSEA come from the germline V gene. This CDR3 is 15 amino acids long. The CDR3 is CSVVVAGGGGNEQFF. CDR3 coding DNA: TGCAGCGTTGTAGTAGCGGGAGGGGGGGGCAATGAGCAGTTCTTC.

The table lists this clone with a few counts. The chain joins TRBV9 to TRBJ1-5; D remains unclear. Germline CDR1 and CDR2: SGDLS and YYNGEE. V was clipped by 0 bases and J by 0 bases, with 7 bases between them. The CDR3 is made up of 15 amino acids. CDR3 in DNA: TGTGCCAGCAGCGTAGACGGTAATAGCAATCAGCCCCAGCATTTT. Protein: CASSVDGNSNQPQHF.

The CDR3 protein is CASQQQSQGELFF. CDR3 in DNA: TGTGCCAGCCAACAACAGTCTCAAGGGGAGCTGTTTTTT. The chain carries TRBV6-5 and TRBJ2-2; unclear D gene. The CDR3 contains 13 residues. Germline CDR1 reads MNHEY; CDR2 reads SVGAGI. Trimming stripped 8 bases from V and 8 bases from J, with 15 bases between.

The CDR3 spells CASRRAATYEQYF. As DNA, the CDR3 is TGTGCCAGCAGGAGGGCTGCAACCTACGAGCAGTACTTC. V gene TRBV6-1 combines with J gene TRBJ2-7; TRBD2 might be the D (5 bases). The CDR3 has 13 amino acids. Germline V gene sequence: CDR1 MNHNS, CDR2 SASEGT. Trimming stripped 6 bases from V and 2 bases from J, with 11 bases between.

This rearrangement joins TRBV7-2 to TRBJ2-7, with D possibly matching TRBD2 (5 bases). The V and J ends lost 8 bases and 3 bases respectively, with 11 bases between them. Germline assignment: CDR1 SGHTA and CDR2 FQGNSA. The CDR3 totals 12 residues. The CDR3 loop reads CASRGGNYEQYF. The CDR3 region has the DNA TGTGCCAGCCGTGGAGGTAACTACGAGCAGTACTTC.

The chain recombines TRBV19 with TRBJ1-6; TRBD1 is a possible D gene (5 bases). CDR1 is LNHDA and CDR2 is SQIVND in the germline V gene (reference sequence). V was cut by 7 bases and J by 6 bases, with 13 bases left in between. The CDR3 runs to 14 residues. The CDR3 bases are TGTGCCAGTACCCTGACAGCGTTTAATTCACCCCTCCACTTT. Translation gives CASTLTAFNSPLHF.

V gene TRBV2 combines with J gene TRBJ1-2, with 9 positions matching TRBD1. V gave up 5 bases and J gave up 4 bases; unmatched junction bases: 8. Germline V CDR1 and CDR2: SNHLY, FYNNEI. The CDR3 sequence is 15 residues long. The DNA of the CDR3 is TGTGCCAGCAGTTCACAGGGGGCGGTCAGCTATGGCTACACCTTC. Its translation is CASSSQGAVSYGYTF. The complete variable domain, with remaining parts taken from reference TRBV2 and TRBJ1-2, reads EPEVTQTPSHQVTQMGQEVILRCVPISNHLYFYWYRQILGQKVEFLVSFYNNEISEKSEIFDDQFSVERPDGSNFTLKIRSTKLEDSAMYFCASSSQGAVSYGYTFGSGTRLTVV.

The chain couples TRBV6-5 to TRBJ1-2; TRBD1 is a possible D gene (5 bases). Between the trimmed V and J ends, which lost 6 bases and 3 bases, there was a span of 11 bases. The CDR3 loop spans 13 amino acids. Germline V gene data show CDR1 as MNHEY and CDR2 as SVGAGI. CDR3 amino acids: CASRSPGYYGYTF. In DNA form, the CDR3 reads TGTGCCAGCAGATCGCCAGGGTACTATGGCTACACCTTC.

The V and J genes are TRBV27 and TRBJ1-2; D might be TRBD1 (6 bases). This CDR3 has 15 amino acids. Trimming removed 2 bases at V and 4 bases at J, with 14 bases between. The germline CDR1 and CDR2 sequences are MNHEY and SMNVEV (reference sequence). CDR3 sequence reads: CASSLGAGAIYGYTF. The CDR3 region has the DNA TGTGCCAGCAGTTTAGGAGCAGGGGCAATCTATGGCTACACCTTC.

This chain joins TRBV4-3 and TRBJ2-7, with 10 bases matching TRBD2. Germline assignment: CDR1 LGHNA and CDR2 YSLEER. V shed 4 bases, J shed 4 bases, and the junction held 7 bases outside the gene matches. The CDR3 length is 15 residues. This CDR3 reads CASSPYTSGKYEQYF. The DNA of the CDR3 is TGCGCCAGCAGCCCCTATACTAGCGGGAAATACGAGCAGTACTTC.